This T cell receptor (beta chain) was documented in a study of blood T cells in healthy people across ages. Overall study results and limits: Estimates based on one million T cells were treated as lower bounds.

This clonotype showed up many times. Its target is not known. It was with a sample-barcoded 5' primer and a J-beta primer mix that a second PCR of roughly 7 to 12 cycles was run. TCRdb redid the calling of the 5' RACE reads with MiXCR, one entry per CDR3 protein. This table holds roughly 1,500,000 distinct CDR3 sequences, roughly 32% found once. This clonotype was sampled from a woman aged 25-40 years in good health. Input material: blood.

The CDR3 DNA reads TGTGCCAGCAGTTACTACTCTGATCCTCCCCACTTT. This encodes CASSYYSDPPHF. This chain connects TRBV6-2 or TRBV6-3 to TRBJ1-6, with D unresolved. V lost 1 base to trimming and J lost 18 bases, with 13 bases between them. Germline CDR1 MNHEY, CDR2 SVGEGT. The CDR3 length is 12 residues.